This TCR beta chain is drawn from a study of blood T cell repertoires in COVID-19. Study at large: The cDNA or gDNA used as material had been derived from T cells, B-cell-depleted T cells, or PBMCs.

Between the trimmed V and J ends, which lost 6 bases and 8 bases, there was a span of 17 bases. Germline V lookup: CDR1 MNHEY, CDR2 SMNVEV (reference sequence). This CDR3 is built from 14 residues. Per the original methods: Scientists estimated how many nucleated cells there were by amplifying reference gene primers. Profiling relied on immunoSEQ multiplex PCR, and the TCRdb table lists in-frame clones only, not all of them. That table is the source of V, J and clone size, and D and trimming were worked out from the DNA. The profile shows more than 150,000 clones, more than 85% of them singletons. The chain carries TRBV27 and TRBJ2-1; perhaps TRBD2 as D (6 bases). The TCR was taken from a man between 65 and 85 years old with active or convalescent COVID-19. Sequenced input: peripheral blood. The DNA for the CDR3 is TGTGCCAGCAGCCGGGGACTGGGCTCCGATGAGCAGTTCTTC. As protein: CASSRGLGSDEQFF.